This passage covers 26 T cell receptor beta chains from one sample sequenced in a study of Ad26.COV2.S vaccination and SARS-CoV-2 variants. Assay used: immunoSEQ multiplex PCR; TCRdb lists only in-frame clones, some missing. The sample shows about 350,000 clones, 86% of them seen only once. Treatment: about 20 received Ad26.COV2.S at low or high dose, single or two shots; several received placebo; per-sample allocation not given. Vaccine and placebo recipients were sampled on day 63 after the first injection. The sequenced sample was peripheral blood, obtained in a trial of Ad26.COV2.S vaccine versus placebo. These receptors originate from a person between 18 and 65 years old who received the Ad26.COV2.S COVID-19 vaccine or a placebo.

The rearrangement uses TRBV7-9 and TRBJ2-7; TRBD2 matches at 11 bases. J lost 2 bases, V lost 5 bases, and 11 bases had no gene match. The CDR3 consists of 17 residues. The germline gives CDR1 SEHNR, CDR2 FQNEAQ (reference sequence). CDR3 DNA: TGTGCCAGCAGCCCATCGAAGGGGACTAGCGGACCCTACGAGCAGTACTTC. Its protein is CASSPSKGTSGPYEQYF.

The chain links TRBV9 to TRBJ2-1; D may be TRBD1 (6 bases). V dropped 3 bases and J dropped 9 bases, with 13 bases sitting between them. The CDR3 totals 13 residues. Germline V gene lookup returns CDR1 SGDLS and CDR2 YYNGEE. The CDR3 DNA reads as TGTGCCAGCAGCGGCCAGGGGTTTCGTGAGCAGTTCTTC. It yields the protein CASSGQGFREQFF.

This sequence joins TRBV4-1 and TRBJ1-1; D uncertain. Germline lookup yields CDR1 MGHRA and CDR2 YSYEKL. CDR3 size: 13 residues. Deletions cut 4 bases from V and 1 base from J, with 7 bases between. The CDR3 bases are TGCGCCAGCAGCCTGACAAGGAACACTGAAGCTTTCTTT. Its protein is CASSLTRNTEAFF.

In DNA form, the CDR3 reads TGTGCCAGCAGTGAAGCCCCGGGACAGGGGGGGAACACTGAAGCTTTCTTT. Amino acids: CASSEAPGQGGNTEAFF. This chain joins TRBV6-1 and TRBJ1-1, with TRBD1 matching over 11 bases. The CDR3 has 17 residues. CDR1 is MNHNS and CDR2 is SASEGT in the germline V gene. V shed 0 bases, J shed 1 base, and the junction held 4 bases outside the gene matches.

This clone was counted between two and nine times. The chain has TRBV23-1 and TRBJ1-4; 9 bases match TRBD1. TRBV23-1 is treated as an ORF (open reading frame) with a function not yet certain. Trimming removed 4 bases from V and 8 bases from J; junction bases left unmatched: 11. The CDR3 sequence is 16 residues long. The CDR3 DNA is TGCGCCAGCAGTCTCCTTCCCGGGGACAGGGAGGAAAAACTGTTTTTT. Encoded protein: CASSLLPGDREEKLFF.

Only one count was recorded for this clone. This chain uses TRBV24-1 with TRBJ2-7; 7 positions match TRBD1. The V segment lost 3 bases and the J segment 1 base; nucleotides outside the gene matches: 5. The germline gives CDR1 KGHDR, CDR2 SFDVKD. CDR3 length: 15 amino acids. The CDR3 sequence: CATSDRQGESYEQYF. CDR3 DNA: TGTGCCACCAGTGATCGACAGGGTGAATCCTACGAGCAGTACTTC.

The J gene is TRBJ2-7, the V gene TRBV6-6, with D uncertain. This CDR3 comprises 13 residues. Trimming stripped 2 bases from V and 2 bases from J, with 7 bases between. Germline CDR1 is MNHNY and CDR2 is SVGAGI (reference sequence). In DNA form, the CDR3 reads TGTGCCAGCAGTTACACTTCAACCTACGAGCAGTACTTC. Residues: CASSYTSTYEQYF.

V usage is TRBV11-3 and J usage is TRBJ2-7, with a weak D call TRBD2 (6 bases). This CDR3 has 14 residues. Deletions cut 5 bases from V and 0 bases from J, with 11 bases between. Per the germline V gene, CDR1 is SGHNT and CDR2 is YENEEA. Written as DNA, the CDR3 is TGTGCCAGCAGCCATCGGGGGAGCTCCTACGAGCAGTACTTC. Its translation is CASSHRGSSYEQYF.

The CDR3 region is CAWSVGLAAPYEQYF. CDR3 sequence (DNA): TGTGCCTGGAGTGTGGGTCTAGCGGCACCTTACGAGCAGTACTTC. This chain uses TRBV30 with TRBJ2-7, with 7 bases lining up with TRBD2. The CDR3 has 15 residues. Germline V gene data show CDR1 as GTSNPN and CDR2 as SVGIG (reference sequence). Losses at the gene ends were 0 bases for V and 4 bases for J; bases not matched to a gene: 9. The entire variable domain, with the rest obtained from reference TRBV30 and TRBJ2-7, is as follows: SQTIHQWPATLVQPVGSPLSLECTVEGTSNPNLYWYRQAAGRGLQLLFYSVGIGQISSEVPQNLSASRPQDRQFILSSKKLLLSDSGFYLCAWSVGLAAPYEQYFGPGTRLTVT.

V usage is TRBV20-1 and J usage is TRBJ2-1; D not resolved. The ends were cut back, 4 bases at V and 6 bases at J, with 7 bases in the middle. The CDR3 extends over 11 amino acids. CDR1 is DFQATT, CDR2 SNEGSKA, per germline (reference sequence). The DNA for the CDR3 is TGCAGTGCTATTCTTATCAATGAGCAGTTCTTC. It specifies CSAILINEQFF.

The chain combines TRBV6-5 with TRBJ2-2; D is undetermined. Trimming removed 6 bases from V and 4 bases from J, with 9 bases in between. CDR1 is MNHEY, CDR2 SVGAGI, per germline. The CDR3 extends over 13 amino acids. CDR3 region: CASRPVSTGELFF. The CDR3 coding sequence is TGTGCCAGCAGACCTGTTAGCACCGGGGAGCTGTTTTTT.

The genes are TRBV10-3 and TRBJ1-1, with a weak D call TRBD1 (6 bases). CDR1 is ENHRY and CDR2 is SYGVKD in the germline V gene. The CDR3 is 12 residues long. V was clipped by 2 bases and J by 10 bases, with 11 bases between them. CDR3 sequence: CAISEGGGRAFF. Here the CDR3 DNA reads TGTGCCATCAGTGAGGGCGGGGGGCGAGCTTTCTTT.

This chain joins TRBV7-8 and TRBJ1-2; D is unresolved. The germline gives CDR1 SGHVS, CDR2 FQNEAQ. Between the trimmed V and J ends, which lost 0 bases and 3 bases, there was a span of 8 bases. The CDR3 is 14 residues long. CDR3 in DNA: TGTGCCAGCAGCTTAGCGCAGAGCCACTATGGCTACACCTTC. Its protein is CASSLAQSHYGYTF. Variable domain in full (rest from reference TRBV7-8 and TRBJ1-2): GAGVSQSPRYKVAKRGQDVALRCDPISGHVSLFWYQQALGQGPEFLTYFQNEAQLDKSGLPSDRFFAERPEGSVSTLKIQRTQQEDSAVYLCASSLAQSHYGYTFGSGTRLTVV.

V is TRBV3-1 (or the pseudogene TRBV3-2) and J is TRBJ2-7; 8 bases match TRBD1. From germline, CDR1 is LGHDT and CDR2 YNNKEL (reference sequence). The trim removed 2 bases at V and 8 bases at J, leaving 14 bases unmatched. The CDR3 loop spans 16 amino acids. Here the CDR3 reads CASSQRNPTDRGQQYF. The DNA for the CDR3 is TGTGCCAGCAGCCAACGAAACCCGACAGACAGGGGACAGCAGTACTTC.

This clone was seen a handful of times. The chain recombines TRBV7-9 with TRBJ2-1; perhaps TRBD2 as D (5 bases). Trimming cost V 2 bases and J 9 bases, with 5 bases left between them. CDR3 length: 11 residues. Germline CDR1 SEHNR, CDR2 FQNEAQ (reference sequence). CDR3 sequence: CASSLRGEQFF. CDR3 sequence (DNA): TGTGCCAGCAGCTTACGGGGTGAGCAGTTCTTC.

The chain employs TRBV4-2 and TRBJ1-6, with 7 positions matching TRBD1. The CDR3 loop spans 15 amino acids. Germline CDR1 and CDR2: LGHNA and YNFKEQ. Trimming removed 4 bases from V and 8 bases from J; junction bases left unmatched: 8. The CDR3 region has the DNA TGTGCCAGCAGCCCGAGGGAGGGGGCGGATTCACCCCTCCACTTT. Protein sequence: CASSPREGADSPLHF.

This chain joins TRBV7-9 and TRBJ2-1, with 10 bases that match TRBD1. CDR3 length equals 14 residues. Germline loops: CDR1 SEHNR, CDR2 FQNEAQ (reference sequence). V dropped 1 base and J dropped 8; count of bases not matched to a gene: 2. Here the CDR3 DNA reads TGTGCCAGCAGCTTAGGACAGGGGGCGTATGAGCAGTTCTTC. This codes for CASSLGQGAYEQFF. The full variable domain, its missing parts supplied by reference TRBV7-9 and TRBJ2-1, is DTGVSQNPRHKITKRGQNVTFRCDPISEHNRLYWYRQTLGQGPEFLTYFQNEAQLEKSRLLSDRFSAERPKGSFSTLEIQRTEQGDSAMYLCASSLGQGAYEQFFGPGTRLTVL.

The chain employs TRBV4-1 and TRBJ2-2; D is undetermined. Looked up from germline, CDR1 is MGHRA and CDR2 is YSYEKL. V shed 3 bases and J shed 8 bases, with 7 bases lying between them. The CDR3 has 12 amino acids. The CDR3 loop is CASSQIVGELFF. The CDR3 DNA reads TGCGCCAGCAGCCAGATAGTGGGGGAGCTGTTTTTT.

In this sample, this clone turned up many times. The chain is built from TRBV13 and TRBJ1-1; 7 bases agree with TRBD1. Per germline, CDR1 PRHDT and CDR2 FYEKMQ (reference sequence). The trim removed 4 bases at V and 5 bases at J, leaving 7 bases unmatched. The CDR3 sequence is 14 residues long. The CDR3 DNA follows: TGTGCCAGCAGCTCACCAGGGGGGAGGACTGAAGCTTTCTTT. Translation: CASSSPGGRTEAFF.

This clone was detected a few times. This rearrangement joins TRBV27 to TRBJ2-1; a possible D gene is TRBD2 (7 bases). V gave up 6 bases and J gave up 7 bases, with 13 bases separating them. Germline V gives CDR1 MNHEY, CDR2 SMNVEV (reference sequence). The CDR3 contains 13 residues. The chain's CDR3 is CASRGGGLNEQFF. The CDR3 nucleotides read TGTGCCAGCAGGGGCGGGGGCCTTAATGAGCAGTTCTTC.

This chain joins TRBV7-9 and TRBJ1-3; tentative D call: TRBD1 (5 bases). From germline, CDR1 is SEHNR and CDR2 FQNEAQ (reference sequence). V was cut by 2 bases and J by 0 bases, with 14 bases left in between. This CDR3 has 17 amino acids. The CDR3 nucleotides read TGTGCCAGCAGCTTAACGACGACGGGACTCTCTGGAAACACCATATATTTT. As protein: CASSLTTTGLSGNTIYF.

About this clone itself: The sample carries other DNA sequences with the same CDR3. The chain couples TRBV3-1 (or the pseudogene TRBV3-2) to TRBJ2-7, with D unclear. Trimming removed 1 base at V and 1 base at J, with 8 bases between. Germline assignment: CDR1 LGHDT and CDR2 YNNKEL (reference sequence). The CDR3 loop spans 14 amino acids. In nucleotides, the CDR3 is TGTGCCAGCAGCCAAGGTCCAACATCCTACGAGCAGTACTTC. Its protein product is CASSQGPTSYEQYF.

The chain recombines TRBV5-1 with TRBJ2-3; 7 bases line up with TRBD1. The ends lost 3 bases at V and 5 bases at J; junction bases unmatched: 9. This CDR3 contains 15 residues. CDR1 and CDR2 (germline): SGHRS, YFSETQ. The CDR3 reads CASSSQGSKGDTQYF. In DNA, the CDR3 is TGCGCCAGCAGCTCACAGGGGTCAAAGGGAGATACGCAGTATTTT.

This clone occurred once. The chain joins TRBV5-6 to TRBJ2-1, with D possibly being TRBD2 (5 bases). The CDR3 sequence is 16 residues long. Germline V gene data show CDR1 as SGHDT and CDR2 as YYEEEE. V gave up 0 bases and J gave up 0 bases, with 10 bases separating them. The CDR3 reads CASSLVRAGSYNEQFF. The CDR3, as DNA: TGTGCCAGCAGCTTGGTTAGGGCGGGCTCCTACAATGAGCAGTTCTTC.

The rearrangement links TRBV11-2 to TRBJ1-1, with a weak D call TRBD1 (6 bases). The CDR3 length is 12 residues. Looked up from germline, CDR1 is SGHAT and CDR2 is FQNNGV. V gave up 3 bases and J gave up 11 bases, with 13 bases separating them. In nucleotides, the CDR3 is TGTGCCAGCAGCTTGGGCAGGGGAATGGCTTTCTTT. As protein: CASSLGRGMAFF.

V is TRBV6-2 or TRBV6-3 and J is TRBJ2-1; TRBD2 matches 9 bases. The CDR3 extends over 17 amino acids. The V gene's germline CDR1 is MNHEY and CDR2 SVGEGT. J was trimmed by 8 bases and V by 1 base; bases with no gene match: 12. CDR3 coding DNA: TGTGCCAGCAGTTACTTGACGGGCGGGGGGGCCAACGATGAGCAGTTCTTC. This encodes CASSYLTGGGANDEQFF.